This T cell receptor (beta chain) was obtained from a study of shared clonotypes between healthy human individuals. Study-wide results and caveats: Non-shared clonotypes showed lower generation probabilities than clonotypes common to all four donors.

Germline V CDR1 and CDR2: SEHNR, FQNEAQ (reference sequence). This CDR3 is 16 amino acids long. The trim removed 1 base at V and 2 bases at J, leaving 6 bases unmatched. As concerns this clone: Its antigen is currently unknown.

Repertoires were generated with immunoSEQ multiplex PCR, while TCRdb's copy carries only in-frame clones and drops some. The data contain more than 550,000 clones, around 90% of them singletons. V gene TRBV7-9 combines with J gene TRBJ2-5, with 8 positions matching TRBD2. The sequencing sample was made of memory CD8+ T cells from PBMCs. Subset in this sample: CD45RO+ cells pooled with CCR7-negative TemRA cells. The TCR was taken from a man in his late teens or twenties in good health. Some clones in this sample may be carry-over from other donors' samples. The CDR3 nucleotides are TGTGCCAGCAGCTTAGTCGGACTAGCCATACAAGAGACCCAGTACTTC. Amino acids: CASSLVGLAIQETQYF.